The TCR beta chain under discussion was sequenced for a study of blood T cells in healthy people across ages. The table lists this clonotype with many counts. CDR1 and CDR2 from the germline V gene are MNHEY and SVGEGT. This CDR3 is 12 amino acids long. Trimming removed 9 bases from V and 2 bases from J, with 11 bases in between. PCR was performed a second time for about 7 to 11 cycles using a sample-barcoded 5' primer and a J-beta primer mix. One entry per CDR3 protein results from TCRdb running MiXCR on the 5' RACE reads. Of about 2 million distinct CDR3 sequences listed, roughly 50% are singletons.

Sequencing was carried out using blood. The TCR sequence derives from a woman aged 40 to 55 in good health. The chain links TRBV6-2 or TRBV6-3 to TRBJ2-7; TRBD1 is a possible D gene (5 bases). The CDR3 sequence is CASSDRTYEQYF. CDR3 sequence (DNA): TGTGCCAGTTCTGACAGAACCTACGAGCAGTACTTC.